This entry describes one TCR beta chain. TCRdb keeps only in-frame clones here, not all; method: immunoSEQ multiplex PCR. The table shows over 70,000 clones, with roughly 90% occurring only once. This sample was taken from a study of technical replicates of blood from a handful of donors. The CDR3 sequence is 14 residues long. Germline V gene sequence: CDR1 SGDLS, CDR2 YYNGEE. V lost 0 bases and J 2 bases, leaving 7 bases between the germline ends. The sample was T cells isolated from PBMCs. The clonotype comes from a human donor in good health. V is TRBV9 and J is TRBJ2-3, with D unclear. The CDR3 DNA reads TGTGCCAGCAGCGTAGCGGTTATCACAGATACGCAGTATTTT. Its protein product is CASSVAVITDTQYF.